Below, 11 T cell receptor beta chains from the same sample are listed, as sequenced in a study of T-cell reconstitution after alpha-beta-depleted transplantation in children. As it was prepared, the TCRbeta library received unique molecular identifiers. Via MiXCR, TCRdb re-called the PCR reads, giving one row per CDR3 protein. The data show about 610,000 distinct CDR3 sequences, with roughly a tenth seen just once and roughly 3.9% held by the top ten. This specimen consisted of PBMCs from the stem cell graft donor, obtained from the stem cell graft. The receptors were gathered from a human donor who donated a stem cell graft to a child with acute myeloid leukemia.

The genes are TRBV11-2 and TRBJ2-1; no clear D gene. CDR1 is SGHAT and CDR2 is FQNNGV in the germline V gene. The CDR3 has 15 amino acids. Trimming cost V 0 bases and J 3 bases, with 9 bases left between them. This chain's CDR3 is CASSLEPALYNEQFF. Here the CDR3 DNA reads TGTGCCAGCAGCTTAGAACCGGCCCTCTACAATGAGCAGTTCTTC.

This clonotype was counted at least ten times. The chain recombines TRBV5-1 with TRBJ2-2, with a weak D call TRBD1 (6 bases). CDR1 is SGHRS, CDR2 YFSETQ, per germline. The V and J ends lost 4 bases and 4 bases respectively, with 11 bases between them. CDR3 length: 14 amino acids. The CDR3 bases are TGCGCCAGCAGCGTAGGACAGCTCACCGGGGAGCTGTTTTTT. Translation: CASSVGQLTGELFF.

This clonotype was recorded once. The chain employs TRBV12-3 or TRBV12-4 and TRBJ2-7; possibly TRBD2 for D (5 bases). Trimming took 3 bases from V and 1 from J, leaving 7 bases between them. CDR3 length: 13 amino acids. The CDR3 DNA sequence: TGTGCCAGCAGTTTCGAGCGGTCCTACGAGCAGTACTTC. The encoded protein is CASSFERSYEQYF.

The rearrangement joins TRBV28 to TRBJ2-7; no clear D. V shed 3 bases and J shed 7 bases, with 7 bases lying between them. The CDR3 consists of 11 residues. Germline V gene data show CDR1 as MDHEN and CDR2 as SYDVKM. The CDR3 nucleotides are TGTGCCAGCAGTTTCTTCAAAGAGCAGTACTTC. The encoded protein is CASSFFKEQYF.

This clonotype came up a few times. Here the CDR3 DNA reads TGTGCCAGCAGCTTAGCGAAGGGGAAAGAGACCCAGTACTTC. Amino acids: CASSLAKGKETQYF. The rearrangement links TRBV7-9 to TRBJ2-5; D might be TRBD1 (5 bases). Looked up from germline, CDR1 is SEHNR and CDR2 is FQNEAQ (reference sequence). This CDR3 region has 14 residues. V gave up 0 bases and J gave up 3 bases, with 8 bases separating them.

This clonotype was counted many times. The chain recombines TRBV5-1 with TRBJ2-1; the D is unclear. The germline gives CDR1 SGHRS, CDR2 YFSETQ. Trimming left V 1 base short and J 7 bases short, with 6 bases between. This CDR3 spans 12 amino acids. The CDR3 is CASSLLENEQFF. DNA of the CDR3: TGCGCCAGCAGCTTGTTAGAGAATGAGCAGTTCTTC. Full variable domain (outside the CDR3, taken from reference TRBV5-1 and TRBJ2-1): KAGVTQTPRYLIKTRGQQVTLSCSPISGHRSVSWYQQTPGQGLQFLFEYFSETQRNKGNFPGRFSGRQFSNSRSEMNVSTLELGDSALYLCASSLLENEQFFGPGTRLTVL.

The chain has TRBV18 and TRBJ1-5; tentatively, D is TRBD1 (6 bases). Per the germline V gene, CDR1 is KGHSH and CDR2 is LQKENI. This CDR3 comprises 18 residues. The germline V and J ends were trimmed by 6 bases and 6 bases, with 27 bases remaining between them. In nucleotides, the CDR3 is TGTGCCAGCTCTCCCGTACCCTTCGGGGCAGGGGAAGGTCAGCCCCAGCATTTT. It is translated as CASSPVPFGAGEGQPQHF. The full variable domain, rest sourced from reference TRBV18 and TRBJ1-5, is NAGVMQNPRHLVRRRGQEARLRCSPMKGHSHVYWYRQLPEEGLKFMVYLQKENIIDESGMPKERFSAEFPKEGPSILRIQQVVRGDSAAYFCASSPVPFGAGEGQPQHFGDGTRLSIL.

The table lists this clonotype with a few counts. This sequence joins TRBV2 and TRBJ2-1; 7 bases are shared with TRBD1. Unmatched junction bases numbered 4, after V lost 6 bases and J lost 5 bases. Germline V gene sequence: CDR1 SNHLY, CDR2 FYNNEI. CDR3 size: 13 residues. CDR3 amino acids: CASSDREDNEQFF. In DNA, the CDR3 is TGTGCCAGCAGCGACAGGGAAGACAATGAGCAGTTCTTC.

This chain links TRBV11-1 with TRBJ1-1, with 10 positions matching TRBD1. This CDR3 region has 16 residues. V lost 4 bases and J lost 3; bases outside the gene matches: 8. CDR1 is SGHAT and CDR2 is FQDESV in the germline V gene (reference sequence). The CDR3 reads CASSSLAGTGDTEAFF. In nucleotides, the CDR3 is TGTGCCAGCAGCTCCCTCGCCGGGACAGGGGACACTGAAGCTTTCTTT.

This clonotype appeared a few times. The chain employs TRBV20-1 and TRBJ2-5, with TRBD1 identical over 7 bases. The CDR3 runs to 14 residues. The junction had 10 bases not matched to a gene; V was cut back by 6 bases and J by 3 bases. From germline, CDR1 is DFQATT and CDR2 SNEGSKA (reference sequence). This CDR3 reads CSALKRQGEETQYF. The CDR3 DNA reads TGCAGTGCGCTGAAACGACAGGGAGAAGAGACCCAGTACTTC.

This clonotype was seen ten or more times. The gene calls are TRBV29-1 and TRBJ2-3; possibly TRBD1 for D (6 bases). V dropped 1 base and J dropped 4 bases, with 6 bases sitting between them. CDR1 is SQVTM, CDR2 ANQGSEA, per germline. The length of the CDR3 is 12 residues. CDR3: CSVEGTADTQYF. The CDR3 nucleotides read TGCAGCGTTGAAGGGACAGCAGATACGCAGTATTTT.